This T cell receptor (beta chain) stems from a study of cytomegalovirus exposure and HLA in healthy donors. Study-level findings and limits: It was approximately 150 TCR beta chains that were listed as cytomegalovirus-associated. The majority of CMV-associated TCR beta chains were reported as apparently HLA-restricted in a later analysis. In all likelihood, a cluster of highly shared sequence variants was a sequencing artifact.

The table lists this clone with a few counts. The antigen is undetermined. Use of 60 Vbeta and 13 Jbeta primers characterized the PCR. Methods used by the authors: Roughly 80 million unique TCR beta chains, about 11 million of them shared, were counted by a later analysis. Measured with immunoSEQ multiplex PCR; TCRdb has only the in-frame clones, and not every one. For V, J and clone size, that table is used; D and trimming come from the DNA. The data contain around 100,000 clones, 74% of them singletons. This CDR3 comprises 12 residues. Germline-derived CDR1 and CDR2 are MGHDK and SYGVNS. V was trimmed by 7 bases and J by 1 base, leaving 4 bases between them.

The clonotype originates from a middle-aged man in good health and CMV-seropositive. V is TRBV25-1 and J is TRBJ2-2; unclear D gene. Input material: PBMCs. CDR3 DNA sequence: TGTGCCAGCAAACAGAACACCGGGGAGCTGTTTTTT. This codes for CASKQNTGELFF.